These 30 T cell receptor beta chains were sequenced from one sample in a study of Ad26.COV2.S vaccination and SARS-CoV-2 variants. The method was immunoSEQ multiplex PCR; TCRdb's version includes in-frame clones alone and lacks a portion of them. Seen here are around 86,000 clones, more than 70% observed once, and the top ten hold 15% to 20%. The sample in question was peripheral blood, obtained after recovery from COVID-19. The receptors were gathered from a human donor who had recovered from COVID-19.

The chain couples TRBV24-1 to TRBJ2-3, with D perhaps matching TRBD1 or TRBD2 (5 bases each). V lost 4 bases and J lost 4, with 17 bases in between. There are 16 residues in the CDR3. Germline V gene lookup returns CDR1 KGHDR and CDR2 SFDVKD. CDR3 in amino acids: CATSDPTPSGPDTQYF. The CDR3 DNA is TGTGCCACCAGTGACCCGACCCCCTCGGGGCCAGATACGCAGTATTTT.

The rearrangement links TRBV9 to TRBJ2-3; no definite D call. The CDR3 sequence is 15 residues long. The germline CDR1 and CDR2 sequences are SGDLS and YYNGEE. V was shortened by 0 bases and J by 1 base, with 9 bases between the two germline ends. The CDR3 bases are TGTGCCAGCAGCGTAGCGTATCCCGGCACAGATACGCAGTATTTT. This codes for CASSVAYPGTDTQYF.

V gene TRBV11-3 combines with J gene TRBJ2-5; 12 positions agree with TRBD1. This CDR3 is built from 17 residues. In germline, CDR1 is SGHNT, CDR2 YENEEA. V dropped 5 bases and J dropped 5; count of bases not matched to a gene: 12. The CDR3 DNA follows: TGTGCCAGCAGCACCAGGACGGGGACAGGGGGCGGGGAGACCCAGTACTTC. Encoded protein: CASSTRTGTGGGETQYF. The whole variable domain, remainder taken from reference TRBV11-3 and TRBJ2-5, is EAGVVQSPRYKIIEKKQPVAFWCNPISGHNTLYWYLQNLGQGPELLIRYENEEAVDDSQLPKDRFSAERLKGVDSTLKIQPAELGDSAVYLCASSTRTGTGGGETQYFGPGTRLLVL.

The DNA for the CDR3 is TGTGCCAGCTCACCACTCGGGGACGGGAACACTGAAGCTTTCTTT. Its protein is CASSPLGDGNTEAFF. The V gene is TRBV18, the J gene TRBJ1-1, with D tentatively TRBD1 (5 bases). V lost 1 base, J lost 1 base, and 10 bases lay in between. Germline assignment: CDR1 KGHSH and CDR2 LQKENI. The CDR3 length is 15 residues. Drawing the rest from reference TRBV18 and TRBJ1-1, the complete variable domain is NAGVMQNPRHLVRRRGQEARLRCSPMKGHSHVYWYRQLPEEGLKFMVYLQKENIIDESGMPKERFSAEFPKEGPSILRIQQVVRGDSAAYFCASSPLGDGNTEAFFGQGTRLTVV.

The V call is TRBV18, the J call TRBJ2-2, with D possibly being TRBD1 (6 bases). Trimming cost V 6 bases and J 5 bases, with 19 bases left between them. This CDR3 has 16 residues. From germline, CDR1 is KGHSH and CDR2 LQKENI. This CDR3 reads CASSFRGQGNTGELFF. CDR3 in DNA: TGTGCCAGCTCGTTCCGGGGCCAGGGGAATACCGGGGAGCTGTTTTTT.

CDR3 coding DNA: TGTGCCAGCAGCTTAGCTGGCTCTGGAAACACCATATATTTT. Protein product: CASSLAGSGNTIYF. J is TRBJ1-3 and V is TRBV7-2; D is ambiguous. The length of the CDR3 is 14 residues. From germline, CDR1 is SGHTA and CDR2 FQGNSA. Trimming removed 0 bases at V and 0 bases at J, with 3 bases between.

The table lists this clone with a few counts. The rearrangement joins TRBV6-1 to TRBJ2-2; D is ambiguous. The CDR3 totals 14 residues. Trimming removed 7 bases at V and 3 bases at J, with 12 bases between. Germline CDR1 MNHNS, CDR2 SASEGT. CDR3 DNA sequence: TGTGCCAGCACCCCCCGAAGGGACACCGGGGAGCTGTTTTTT. Protein: CASTPRRDTGELFF.

The chain joins TRBV18 to TRBJ1-2; 7 bases align to TRBD1. The CDR3 spans 12 residues. V was pared by 3 bases and J by 6 bases, with 1 base of the junction left unmatched. Germline V gene data show CDR1 as KGHSH and CDR2 as LQKENI. The CDR3 DNA follows: TGTGCCAGCTCACCCGACAGGGATGGCTACACCTTC. Encoded protein: CASSPDRDGYTF.

CDR3 loop: CASSEGDRGPGNIQYF. DNA for the CDR3: TGCGCCAGCAGCGAGGGGGACAGGGGGCCGGGAAACATTCAGTACTTC. The rearrangement links TRBV5-1 to TRBJ2-4; 12 bases map to TRBD1. V lost 4 bases to trimming and J lost 6 bases; unmatched junction nucleotides: 8. From germline, CDR1 is SGHRS and CDR2 YFSETQ. The CDR3 loop spans 16 amino acids.

V gene TRBV27 combines with J gene TRBJ2-7; 10 nucleotides match TRBD1. CDR1 is MNHEY, CDR2 SMNVEV, per germline (reference sequence). There are 14 residues in the CDR3. The ends lost 4 bases at V and 4 bases at J; junction bases unmatched: 4. CDR3 protein: CASSSGDRGYEQYF. In nucleotides, the CDR3 is TGTGCCAGCAGTTCCGGGGACAGGGGTTACGAGCAGTACTTC.

The genes are TRBV4-2 and TRBJ1-6; the D is unclear. The germline V gene encodes CDR1 LGHNA and CDR2 YNFKEQ. The V gene lost 4 bases and the J gene lost 5 bases, with 15 bases spanning the gap. CDR3 length: 16 amino acids. The DNA of the CDR3 is TGTGCCAGCAGCCCCGGAGGCAGGATTAATAATTCACCCCTCCACTTT. Translated, it gives CASSPGGRINNSPLHF.

CDR3 loop: CASSRGGQGSYEQYF. The DNA of the CDR3 is TGTGCCAGCTCACGTGGTGGACAGGGATCCTACGAGCAGTACTTC. The rearrangement joins TRBV18 to TRBJ2-7, with 8 nucleotides matching TRBD1. The trim removed 4 bases at V and 1 base at J, leaving 6 bases unmatched. Germline V gene sequence: CDR1 KGHSH, CDR2 LQKENI. The CDR3 extends over 15 amino acids.

Only one count was recorded for this clone. The chain has TRBV20-1 and TRBJ1-1; perhaps TRBD1 as D (6 bases). Per germline, CDR1 DFQATT and CDR2 SNEGSKA (reference sequence). The length of the CDR3 is 11 residues. The CDR3 here is CRGGTNTEAFF. As DNA, the CDR3 is TGCAGGGGGGGGACAAACACTGAAGCTTTCTTT.

The rearrangement links TRBV20-1 to TRBJ1-6, with 12 nucleotides matching TRBD1. Germline V CDR1 and CDR2: DFQATT, SNEGSKA (reference sequence). V lost 3 bases and J lost 7; bases outside the gene matches: 4. The CDR3 has 15 residues. The CDR3 region has the DNA TGCAGTGCTAGTTCGGGACAGGGGGCGAATTCACCCCTCCACTTT. It is translated as CSASSGQGANSPLHF.

The chain combines TRBV7-9 with TRBJ1-1; D unresolved. The CDR3 extends over 13 amino acids. Germline V gene data show CDR1 as SEHNR and CDR2 as FQNEAQ (reference sequence). V lost 1 base to trimming and J lost 1 base, with 4 bases between them. The CDR3: CASSLEGNTEAFF. The CDR3 bases are TGTGCCAGCAGCTTAGAGGGGAACACTGAAGCTTTCTTT.

The chain recombines TRBV19 with TRBJ2-2, with D possibly matching TRBD1 (6 bases). This CDR3 spans 15 amino acids. Germline CDR1 reads LNHDA; CDR2 reads SQIVND (reference sequence). The V and J ends lost 6 bases and 0 bases respectively, with 11 bases between them. The CDR3 is CASSVGAPNTGELFF. CDR3 bases: TGTGCCAGTAGCGTGGGGGCTCCGAACACCGGGGAGCTGTTTTTT.

The V and J genes are TRBV28 and TRBJ2-3; the match to TRBD2 covers 11 bases. The CDR3 is 15 amino acids. With 4 bases clipped from V and 4 bases from J, the junction kept 4 bases outside the gene matches. In germline, CDR1 is MDHEN, CDR2 SYDVKM. CDR3 sequence: CASSSLAGGADTQYF. The DNA of the CDR3 is TGTGCCAGCAGTTCTCTAGCGGGAGGAGCAGATACGCAGTATTTT.

The sample holds a few counts of this clone. This sequence joins TRBV4-1 and TRBJ2-1; 12 bases align to TRBD2. The CDR3 spans 19 residues. Germline assignment: CDR1 MGHRA and CDR2 YSYEKL. J gave up 2 bases and V 2 bases, and 10 bases lay outside the gene matches. CDR3 amino acids: CASSQIERLAGDPYNEQFF. The CDR3 region has the DNA TGCGCCAGCAGCCAAATCGAAAGACTAGCGGGAGATCCCTACAATGAGCAGTTCTTC.

This chain joins TRBV19 and TRBJ1-2; 9 bases are a match to TRBD1. The CDR3 sequence is 16 residues long. CDR1 is LNHDA, CDR2 SQIVND, per germline (reference sequence). V dropped 2 bases and J dropped 2; count of bases not matched to a gene: 6. In DNA, the CDR3 is TGTGCCAGTAGTATAATACAGGGGGCCACCAACTATGGCTACACCTTC. Amino acid sequence: CASSIIQGATNYGYTF.

The gene calls are TRBV21-1 and TRBJ2-6. TRBV21-1 is termed a pseudogene. The CDR3 loop spans 17 amino acids. The CDR3 DNA follows: TGTGCCAGCAGCAGAGACAGAGGGAGCTCTGGGGCCAACGTCCTGACTTTC. Translated: CASSRDRGSSGANVLTF.

The chain uses TRBV5-1 and TRBJ1-2; possibly TRBD1 for D (6 bases). The germline V gene encodes CDR1 SGHRS and CDR2 YFSETQ. This CDR3 has 13 residues. The ends were cut back, 6 bases at V and 3 bases at J, with 12 bases in the middle. The CDR3 DNA follows: TGCGCCAGCACCACAGGGAGTCACTATGGCTACACCTTC. Protein: CASTTGSHYGYTF.

The chain links TRBV4-3 to TRBJ2-1; TRBD2 might be the D (6 bases). There are 16 residues in the CDR3. Deletions cut 0 bases from V and 6 bases from J, with 15 bases between. CDR1 is LGHNA and CDR2 is YSLEER in the germline V gene. For the CDR3, the DNA is TGCGCCAGCAGCCAAGATAGCGGTCCCCGAGGCAATGAGCAGTTCTTC. The encoded protein is CASSQDSGPRGNEQFF.

This chain links TRBV20-1 with TRBJ2-1; D may be TRBD2 (5 bases). The V gene's germline CDR1 is DFQATT and CDR2 SNEGSKA (reference sequence). The CDR3 has 14 amino acids. Trimming took 3 bases from V and 7 from J, leaving 16 bases between them. In nucleotides, the CDR3 is TGCAGTGCTAGTCCCGGTGGGAGTAGGAATGAGCAGTTCTTC. Translation gives CSASPGGSRNEQFF.

The V gene is TRBV6-6, the J gene TRBJ1-2; D gene uncertain. Germline lookup yields CDR1 MNHNY and CDR2 SVGAGI (reference sequence). The ends were cut back, 0 bases at V and 3 bases at J, with 11 bases in the middle. This CDR3 is 15 amino acids long. CDR3 in DNA: TGTGCCAGCAGTTACTCGGAAGAGTGGGACTATGGCTACACCTTC. It is translated as CASSYSEEWDYGYTF.

In the case of this clone: Distinct nucleotide sequences in the sample also encode this CDR3. V usage is TRBV10-2 and J usage is TRBJ2-7; 8 bases agree with TRBD2. CDR3 size: 14 residues. V lost 3 bases to trimming and J lost 0 bases; unmatched junction nucleotides: 1. Per germline, CDR1 WSHSY and CDR2 SAAADI. The CDR3 is CASSDSGSSYEQYF. The CDR3 nucleotides read TGCGCCAGCAGTGACAGCGGGAGCTCCTACGAGCAGTACTTC.

This rearrangement joins TRBV14 to TRBJ2-7; D remains ambiguous. CDR3 size: 11 residues. Deletions cut 4 bases from V and 4 bases from J, with 5 bases between. Per germline, CDR1 SGHDN and CDR2 FVKESK. Written as DNA, the CDR3 is TGTGCCAGCAGCCCAGGTTACGAGCAGTACTTC. Translating gives CASSPGYEQYF.

The chain is built from TRBV4-2 and TRBJ2-7; 9 nucleotides align to TRBD2. V was pared by 3 bases and J by 2 bases, with 8 bases of the junction left unmatched. The CDR3 covers 16 residues. The germline V gene has CDR1 LGHNA and CDR2 YNFKEQ. CDR3 in DNA: TGTGCCAGCAGCCACCGTAGCGGGAGCGGGGCCTACGAGCAGTACTTC. Translated: CASSHRSGSGAYEQYF.

The CDR3 DNA sequence: TGTGCCAGTGGAAAGACAGGATTCTCCTACGAGCAGTACTTC. As protein: CASGKTGFSYEQYF. This sequence joins TRBV19 and TRBJ2-7; tentatively, D is TRBD1 (6 bases). The CDR3 runs to 14 residues. Looked up from germline, CDR1 is LNHDA and CDR2 is SQIVND (reference sequence). V lost 8 bases, J lost 0 bases, and 14 bases lay in between.

The chain links TRBV27 to TRBJ1-2; TRBD1 is a possible D gene (6 bases). The CDR3 runs 13 residues. V lost 0 bases and J 8 bases, leaving 10 bases between the germline ends. Germline CDR1 and CDR2: MNHEY and SMNVEV (reference sequence). This CDR3 reads CASSLSGAGGYTF. CDR3 coding DNA: TGTGCCAGCAGTTTATCGGGGGCTGGAGGCTACACCTTC.

This clone has a handful of counts. The gene calls are TRBV27 and TRBJ2-3; 7 nucleotides agree with TRBD2. Germline loops: CDR1 MNHEY, CDR2 SMNVEV (reference sequence). The V gene end was trimmed by 5 bases and the J gene end by 8 bases; junction bases not matched to a gene: 7. The CDR3 length is 13 residues. CDR3 DNA sequence: TGTGCCAGCAGTGACACAGGCGGGGGTACGCAGTATTTT. Protein sequence: CASSDTGGGTQYF.